Shown below are 27 T cell receptor beta chains from a single sample sequenced in a study of naive and memory T cell subsets. Both TRBC1 and TRBC2 were covered by a beta constant-region primer of two equimolar oligonucleotides. Four rounds of PCR amplified the ligated cDNA using nested alpha and beta constant-region primers plus SP2. From the UMI-ligation and nested PCR reads, TCRdb called clonotypes with MiXCR, one entry per CDR3 protein. Among 90,000 to 120,000 distinct CDR3 sequences listed, about 14% were seen once. No cognate antigen is known for these TCRs. Study-wide results and caveats: A few larger clonotypes appeared in naive repertoires, especially CD8, possibly memory cells re-expressing CD45RA.

Specimen: naive CD8+ T cells from blood. The source is a human donor in good health.

This clonotype was counted between two and nine times. V is TRBV30 and J is TRBJ1-1; the D gene is possibly TRBD1 (5 bases). V lost 1 base and J 11 bases, leaving 17 bases between the germline ends. Germline CDR1 GTSNPN, CDR2 SVGIG (reference sequence). The CDR3 length is 13 residues. CDR3 sequence (DNA): TGTGCCTGGAGTGGGGGGAGCATAAGGGACGCTTTCTTT. It codes for CAWSGGSIRDAFF.

The sample holds a few counts of this clonotype. This chain joins TRBV11-1 and TRBJ2-1; 10 bases align to TRBD2. CDR3 size: 15 residues. Per the germline V gene, CDR1 is SGHAT and CDR2 is FQDESV (reference sequence). Trimming cost V 5 bases and J 4 bases; bases outside gene matches: 5. This CDR3 reads CASSRRTSGYNEQFF. The DNA of the CDR3 is TGTGCCAGCAGCCGGAGGACTAGCGGTTACAATGAGCAGTTCTTC.

In its sample, this clonotype was seen many times. The V gene is TRBV18, the J gene TRBJ2-5, with unresolved D. Germline CDR1 is KGHSH and CDR2 is LQKENI. This CDR3 has 13 amino acids. V was pared by 0 bases and J by 0 bases, with 2 bases between. CDR3 DNA: TGTGCCAGCTCACCACCGTACCAAGAGACCCAGTACTTC. Translated: CASSPPYQETQYF. Using reference TRBV18 and TRBJ2-5 for the parts outside the CDR3, the full variable domain is NAGVMQNPRHLVRRRGQEARLRCSPMKGHSHVYWYRQLPEEGLKFMVYLQKENIIDESGMPKERFSAEFPKEGPSILRIQQVVRGDSAAYFCASSPPYQETQYFGPGTRLLVL.

This rearrangement joins TRBV6-2 or TRBV6-3 to TRBJ2-2; unclear D gene. CDR3 length equals 13 residues. Germline V CDR1 and CDR2: MNHEY, SVGEGT. Deletions cut 2 bases from V and 6 bases from J, with 7 bases between. The CDR3 spells CASSYASAGELFF. The DNA for the CDR3 is TGTGCCAGCAGTTACGCTTCGGCCGGGGAGCTGTTTTTT.

This clonotype was picked up a small number of times. The gene calls are TRBV27 and TRBJ2-7; tentatively, D is TRBD1 (7 bases). Between the trimmed V and J ends, which lost 5 bases and 6 bases, there was a span of 17 bases. The CDR3 spans 14 residues. CDR1 MNHEY and CDR2 SMNVEV come from the germline V gene (reference sequence). CDR3 DNA sequence: TGTGCCAGCAGTCCGGGGGACAGCCTCCGCGAGCAGTACTTC. Its translation: CASSPGDSLREQYF.

This chain joins TRBV20-1 and TRBJ2-1; tentatively, D is TRBD1 (5 bases). The V gene lost 7 bases and the J gene lost 5 bases, with 21 bases spanning the gap. Germline CDR1 and CDR2: DFQATT and SNEGSKA (reference sequence). There are 15 residues in the CDR3. The CDR3, as DNA: TGCAGTGAAAGGCCGGCGTCAGAGGACAACAATGAGCAGTTCTTC. It translates to CSERPASEDNNEQFF.

V usage is TRBV4-3 and J usage is TRBJ2-1; D call uncertain. Germline V gene sequence: CDR1 LGHNA, CDR2 YSLEER. Trimming took off 0 bases at V and 9 bases at J, with 12 bases between the two ends. This CDR3 has 14 residues. The CDR3 spells CASSQDLRLSEQFF. CDR3 bases: TGCGCCAGCAGCCAAGATCTCCGGCTCAGTGAGCAGTTCTTC.

This clonotype was detected a few times. The chain couples TRBV9 to TRBJ1-2, with TRBD1 matching 7 bases. Trimming cost V 9 bases and J 6 bases; bases outside gene matches: 5. The CDR3 is made up of 11 amino acids. CDR1 SGDLS and CDR2 YYNGEE come from the germline V gene. The CDR3 nucleotides read TGTGCCAACCCAACAGGGGATGGCTACACCTTC. Protein product: CANPTGDGYTF.

The chain employs TRBV9 and TRBJ2-7; 9 bases are shared with TRBD2. Germline CDR1 reads SGDLS; CDR2 reads YYNGEE. Trimming took 0 bases from V and 4 from J; bases not matched to a gene: 8. The CDR3 has 16 amino acids. The chain's CDR3 is CASSVGGSGSGYEQYF. The CDR3 DNA is TGTGCCAGCAGCGTAGGAGGTAGCGGGAGTGGGTACGAGCAGTACTTC.

The sample holds many counts of this clonotype. The CDR3 nucleotides read TGCAGCGTGACAGCAATTGTCTACAATGAGCAGTTCTTC. Its translation: CSVTAIVYNEQFF. The chain employs TRBV29-1 and TRBJ2-1, with D maybe TRBD1 (5 bases). Germline assignment: CDR1 SQVTM and CDR2 ANQGSEA. This CDR3 has 13 residues. Trimming pared 6 bases from V and 3 bases from J, leaving 12 bases between.

The chain is built from TRBV19 and TRBJ2-2; D may correspond to TRBD1 or TRBD2 (6 bases each). The length of the CDR3 is 17 residues. V was pared by 3 bases and J by 6 bases, with 20 bases between. The V gene's germline CDR1 is LNHDA and CDR2 SQIVND (reference sequence). The CDR3 DNA reads as TGTGCCAGTAGTATCCCCCCAGGGGAGAGGAGGGCCGGGGAGCTGTTTTTT. Its protein product is CASSIPPGERRAGELFF.

This clonotype was seen just once. V usage is TRBV7-9 and J usage is TRBJ2-3, with 7 bases fitting TRBD1. This CDR3 region has 16 residues. V was clipped by 5 bases and J by 0 bases; unmatched bases: 8. In germline, CDR1 is SEHNR, CDR2 FQNEAQ (reference sequence). CDR3 region: CASSDRRQGSTDTQYF. The CDR3 coding sequence is TGTGCCAGCAGCGATCGCCGACAGGGAAGCACAGATACGCAGTATTTT. Complete variable domain (other parts from reference TRBV7-9 and TRBJ2-3): DTGVSQNPRHKITKRGQNVTFRCDPISEHNRLYWYRQTLGQGPEFLTYFQNEAQLEKSRLLSDRFSAERPKGSFSTLEIQRTEQGDSAMYLCASSDRRQGSTDTQYFGPGTRLTVL.

A few counts support this clonotype. V usage is TRBV19 and J usage is TRBJ2-1; 10 nucleotides line up with TRBD2. The CDR3 runs 15 residues. Losses at the gene ends were 6 bases for V and 4 bases for J; bases not matched to a gene: 6. Germline-derived CDR1 and CDR2 are LNHDA and SQIVND (reference sequence). The CDR3 DNA reads as TGTGCCAGTAGCCCTAGCGGGAGTAGTTACAATGAGCAGTTCTTC. Protein product: CASSPSGSSYNEQFF.

This clonotype came up a few times. V is TRBV29-1 and J is TRBJ2-2, with unresolved D. Germline CDR1 is SQVTM and CDR2 is ANQGSEA. There are 13 residues in the CDR3. Between the trimmed V and J ends, which lost 4 bases and 4 bases, there was a span of 10 bases. The CDR3 sequence is CSVVLGLTGELFF. The DNA of the CDR3 is TGCAGCGTTGTTCTGGGCCTCACCGGGGAGCTGTTTTTT.

This clonotype was observed a handful of times. This chain uses TRBV12-3 or TRBV12-4 with TRBJ2-5; D gene unclear. Trimming cost V 0 bases and J 5 bases, with 7 bases left between them. The CDR3 is made up of 13 amino acids. CDR3 nucleotide sequence: TGTGCCAGCAGTTTAGCGAATCCGGAGACCCAGTACTTC. Encoded protein: CASSLANPETQYF.

This clonotype was seen more than once but under ten times. V is TRBV20-1 and J is TRBJ2-7, with D possibly TRBD2 on 7 matching bases. CDR1 is DFQATT and CDR2 is SNEGSKA in the germline V gene (reference sequence). Trimming cost V 3 bases and J 3 bases, with 24 bases left between them. This CDR3 contains 17 residues. CDR3 region: CSARGRVQGPGVYEQYF. The CDR3 nucleotides are TGCAGTGCTAGGGGGAGGGTCCAAGGCCCAGGGGTCTACGAGCAGTACTTC.

This chain joins TRBV7-9 and TRBJ2-1, with D perhaps matching TRBD1 or TRBD2 (6 bases each). This CDR3 region has 17 residues. Germline V CDR1 and CDR2: SEHNR, FQNEAQ (reference sequence). Trimming cost V 1 base and J 5 bases, with 18 bases left between them. The CDR3 bases are TGTGCCAGCAGCTTAGTAGGGGGGAGTGAAATAGACAATGAGCAGTTCTTC. Translated, it gives CASSLVGGSEIDNEQFF. The variable domain in full, with the rest retrieved from reference TRBV7-9 and TRBJ2-1, is DTGVSQNPRHKITKRGQNVTFRCDPISEHNRLYWYRQTLGQGPEFLTYFQNEAQLEKSRLLSDRFSAERPKGSFSTLEIQRTEQGDSAMYLCASSLVGGSEIDNEQFFGPGTRLTVL.

This clonotype was seen a few times. The rearrangement links TRBV5-6 to TRBJ2-2; D remains ambiguous. The CDR3 has 16 residues. The ends were cut back, 0 bases at V and 1 base at J, with 10 bases in the middle. Germline lookup yields CDR1 SGHDT and CDR2 YYEEEE. CDR3 amino acids: CASSLVLYENTGELFF. The CDR3 bases are TGTGCCAGCAGCTTGGTGCTGTACGAGAACACCGGGGAGCTGTTTTTT.

This clonotype showed up many times. This chain links TRBV14 with TRBJ1-4; 7 bases align to TRBD1. The CDR3 loop spans 15 amino acids. V was pared by 5 bases and J by 3 bases, with 6 bases of the junction left unmatched. The germline gives CDR1 SGHDN, CDR2 FVKESK. The CDR3 is CASSTRDSANEKLFF. The CDR3 DNA sequence: TGTGCCAGCAGCACCCGGGACAGCGCTAATGAAAAACTGTTTTTT.

This clonotype was counted between two and nine times. The V call is TRBV4-3, the J call TRBJ2-7, with 8 bases lining up with TRBD1. The V and J ends lost 0 bases and 4 bases, in that order; junction bases with no gene match: 14. Germline V gene sequence: CDR1 LGHNA, CDR2 YSLEER. CDR3 length equals 18 residues. CDR3 protein: CASSQDVSRQGLAYEQYF. The CDR3, as DNA: TGCGCCAGCAGCCAAGACGTATCCCGACAGGGGCTGGCGTACGAGCAGTACTTC.

The J gene is TRBJ2-1, the V gene TRBV5-4; tentatively, D is TRBD1 (5 bases). V lost 5 bases, J lost 5 bases, and 14 bases lay in between. The V gene's germline CDR1 is SGHNT and CDR2 YYREEE (reference sequence). The CDR3 contains 14 residues. In nucleotides, the CDR3 is TGTGCCAGCAGATTTTGGGGCAGAAACAATGAGCAGTTCTTC. Translating it yields CASRFWGRNNEQFF.

The chain combines TRBV7-9 with TRBJ2-6, with D perhaps TRBD1 (5 bases). Between the trimmed V and J ends, which lost 6 bases and 0 bases, there was a span of 6 bases. The CDR3 spans 14 residues. In germline, CDR1 is SEHNR, CDR2 FQNEAQ (reference sequence). The DNA of the CDR3 is TGTGCCAGCAGGCAGGGCTCTGGGGCCAACGTCCTGACTTTC. Amino acids: CASRQGSGANVLTF.

This clonotype appeared a few times. V usage is TRBV13 and J usage is TRBJ1-3; tentatively, D is TRBD1 (6 bases). V was trimmed by 5 bases and J by 0 bases, leaving 11 bases between them. The CDR3 is 15 residues long. Germline CDR1 is PRHDT and CDR2 is FYEKMQ (reference sequence). In DNA form, the CDR3 reads TGTGCCAGCAGCCTAGACAGGAGCTCTGGAAACACCATATATTTT. Translated, it gives CASSLDRSSGNTIYF.

This clonotype was picked up a small number of times. This chain joins TRBV7-3 and TRBJ2-1, with a weak D call TRBD1 (6 bases). In germline, CDR1 is SGHTA, CDR2 FQGTGA. V lost 3 bases and J lost 8, with 17 bases in between. The CDR3 contains 15 residues. CDR3 DNA sequence: TGTGCCAGCAGCTTGGGGGCTAGTGGGGTAGATGAGCAGTTCTTC. Protein sequence: CASSLGASGVDEQFF. Full variable domain (remainder filled in from reference TRBV7-3 and TRBJ2-1): GAGVSQTPSNKVTEKGKYVELRCDPISGHTALYWYRQSLGQGPEFLIYFQGTGAADDSGLPNDRFFAVRPEGSVSTLKIQRTERGDSAVYLCASSLGASGVDEQFFGPGTRLTVL.

This clonotype came up a few times. The rearrangement joins TRBV12-3 or TRBV12-4 to TRBJ2-1; 10 bases align to TRBD1. The trim removed 5 bases at V and 1 base at J, leaving 5 bases unmatched. The CDR3 loop spans 16 amino acids. In DNA form, the CDR3 reads TGTGCCAGCAGTGGCTGGGACAGGGGTTCCTACAATGAGCAGTTCTTC. Its translation: CASSGWDRGSYNEQFF.

This clonotype occurred many times. The chain links TRBV29-1 to TRBJ1-1; possible D gene TRBD1, 6 bases. Trimming shortened V by 4 bases and J by 8 bases, and 8 bases separated the two germline ends. Germline values: CDR1 SQVTM, CDR2 ANQGSEA. The CDR3 has 10 residues. This CDR3 reads CSVADREAFF. The CDR3 DNA reads as TGCAGCGTTGCGGACAGAGAAGCTTTCTTT.

This clonotype was counted a single time. This chain uses TRBV9 with TRBJ1-2, with D tentatively TRBD1 (5 bases). The CDR3 loop spans 12 amino acids. Looked up from germline, CDR1 is SGDLS and CDR2 is YYNGEE. The germline V and J ends were trimmed by 3 bases and 7 bases, with 10 bases remaining between them. The CDR3 is CASSANGGGYTF. CDR3 in DNA: TGTGCCAGCAGCGCAAACGGGGGTGGCTACACCTTC.